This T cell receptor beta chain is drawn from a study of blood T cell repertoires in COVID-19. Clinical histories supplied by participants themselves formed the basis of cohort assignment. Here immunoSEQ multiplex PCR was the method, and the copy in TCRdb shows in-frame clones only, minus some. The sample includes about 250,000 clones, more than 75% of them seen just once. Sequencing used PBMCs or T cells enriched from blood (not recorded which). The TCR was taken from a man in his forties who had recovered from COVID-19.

The CDR3 sequence: CASSSPPGVAGSDTGETQYF. CDR3 nucleotide sequence: TGTGCCAGCAGTTCTCCCCCGGGGGTAGCGGGGAGCGATACCGGGGAGACCCAGTACTTC. V usage is TRBV28 and J usage is TRBJ2-5; 8 bases are shared with TRBD2. The CDR3 contains 20 residues. The germline V gene has CDR1 MDHEN and CDR2 SYDVKM. V trimming: 4 bases; J trimming: 5 bases; junction bases outside the gene matches: 24.